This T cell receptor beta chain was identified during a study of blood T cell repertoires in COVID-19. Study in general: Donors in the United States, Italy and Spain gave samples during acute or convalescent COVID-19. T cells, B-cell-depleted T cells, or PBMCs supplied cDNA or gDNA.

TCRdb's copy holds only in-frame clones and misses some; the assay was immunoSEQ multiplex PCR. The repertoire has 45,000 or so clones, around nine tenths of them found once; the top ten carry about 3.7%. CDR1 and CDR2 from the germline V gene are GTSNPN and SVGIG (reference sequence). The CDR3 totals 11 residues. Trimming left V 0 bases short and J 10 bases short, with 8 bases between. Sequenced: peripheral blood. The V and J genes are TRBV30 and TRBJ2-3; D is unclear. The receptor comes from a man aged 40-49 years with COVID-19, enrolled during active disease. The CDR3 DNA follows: TGTGCCTGGAGTGTCGGTCGCTCGCAGTATTTT. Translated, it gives CAWSVGRSQYF.